The clone carrying this T cell receptor beta chain was recorded at least ten times. The data originate from a study of T cells in Graves' hyperthyroidism and ophthalmopathy. This CDR3 has 13 residues. V was pared by 6 bases and J by 8 bases, with 16 bases between. Germline assignment: CDR1 SEHNR and CDR2 FQNEAQ (reference sequence). The hyperthyroidism was newly diagnosed and had lasted under 2 months; the patients were aged 18 to 65. Amplification targeted TCR beta CDR3 regions from RNA transcripts. Researchers ran a first-round RT-PCR on the TCR CDR3 using the HTBI primer set. In TCRdb, the multiplex PCR reads were re-called with MiXCR into one record per CDR3 protein. This table has around 300,000 distinct CDR3 sequences, roughly 15% appearing once.

This receptor was identified in a woman between 40 and 55 years old with Graves' hyperthyroidism. The chain recombines TRBV7-9 with TRBJ2-5; D is unclear. Sequences were obtained from blood. The CDR3 is CASRMNEFSTQYF. Written as DNA, the CDR3 is TGTGCCAGCAGGATGAATGAGTTCTCCACCCAGTACTTC.